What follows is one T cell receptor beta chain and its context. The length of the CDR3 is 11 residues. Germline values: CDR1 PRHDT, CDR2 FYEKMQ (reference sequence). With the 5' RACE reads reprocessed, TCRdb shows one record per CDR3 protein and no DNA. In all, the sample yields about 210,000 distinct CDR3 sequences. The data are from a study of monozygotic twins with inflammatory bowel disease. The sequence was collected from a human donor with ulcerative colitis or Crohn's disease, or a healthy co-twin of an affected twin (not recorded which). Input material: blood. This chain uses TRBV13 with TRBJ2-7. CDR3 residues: CASSLEDEQYF.